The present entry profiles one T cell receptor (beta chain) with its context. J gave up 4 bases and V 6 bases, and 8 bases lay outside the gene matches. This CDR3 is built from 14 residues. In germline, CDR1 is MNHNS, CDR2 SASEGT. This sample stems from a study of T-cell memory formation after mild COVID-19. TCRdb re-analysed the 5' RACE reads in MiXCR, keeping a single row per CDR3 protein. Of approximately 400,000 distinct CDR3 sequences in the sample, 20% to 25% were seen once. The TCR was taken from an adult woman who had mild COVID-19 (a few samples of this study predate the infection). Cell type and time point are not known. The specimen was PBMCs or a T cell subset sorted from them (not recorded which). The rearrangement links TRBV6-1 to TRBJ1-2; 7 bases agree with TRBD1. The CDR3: CASRGNRGTYGYTF. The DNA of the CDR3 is TGTGCCAGCAGAGGAAACAGGGGTACCTATGGCTACACCTTC.